These 25 T cell receptor beta chains were all obtained from the same sample, sequenced in a study of control samples from healthy donors and cancer patients. Here immunoSEQ multiplex PCR was the method, and the copy in TCRdb shows in-frame clones only, minus some. The table shows fewer than 30,000 clones, with just under 90% occurring only once. Sequences were obtained from PBMCs. The receptors were gathered from a woman between 40 and 55 years old with lung cancer.

The chain recombines TRBV27 with TRBJ1-1; the D gene is possibly TRBD1 (5 bases). Germline CDR1 is MNHEY and CDR2 is SMNVEV (reference sequence). V shed 9 bases and J shed 0 bases, with 14 bases lying between them. The CDR3 sequence is 14 residues long. The CDR3 nucleotides read TGTGCCAGTCGGGTGGTAGGGGTGAACACTGAAGCTTTCTTT. It translates to CASRVVGVNTEAFF.

V gene TRBV3-1 (or the pseudogene TRBV3-2) combines with J gene TRBJ2-5, with TRBD2 matching over 10 bases. This CDR3 has 16 residues. CDR1 and CDR2 (germline): LGHDT, YNNKEL (reference sequence). The J segment lost 3 bases and the V segment lost 4 bases, leaving 8 bases of the junction unmatched. The CDR3 coding sequence is TGTGCCAGCAGCCGCCCACTAGCGGGGAAAGAAGAGACCCAGTACTTC. Translated, it gives CASSRPLAGKEETQYF.

The V call is TRBV29-1, the J call TRBJ1-2; no reliable D call. This CDR3 spans 15 amino acids. From germline, CDR1 is SQVTM and CDR2 ANQGSEA. Trimming removed 4 bases at V and 0 bases at J, with 15 bases between. The CDR3 DNA reads as TGCAGCGTTGCTACGAAGGACTTTCCTAACTATGGCTACACCTTC. It translates to CSVATKDFPNYGYTF.

V and J are TRBV15 and TRBJ1-1; D is unresolved. This CDR3 region has 15 residues. CDR1 and CDR2 (germline): LNHNV, YYDKDF (reference sequence). Trimming left V 0 bases short and J 1 base short, with 9 bases between. CDR3 in amino acids: CATSRDKRPNTEAFF. As DNA, the CDR3 is TGTGCCACCAGCAGAGATAAGAGGCCGAACACTGAAGCTTTCTTT.

In DNA, the CDR3 is TGTGCCAGCAGTTACTCGGGGGGGTCGAGGCCCTACGAGCAGTACTTC. This codes for CASSYSGGSRPYEQYF. The chain is built from TRBV6-5 and TRBJ2-7; the match to TRBD2 covers 7 bases. The J segment lost 2 bases and the V segment lost 0 bases, leaving 7 bases of the junction unmatched. This CDR3 is 16 amino acids long. Germline-derived CDR1 and CDR2 are MNHEY and SVGAGI.

V is TRBV5-5 and J is TRBJ1-5; the D gene is possibly TRBD1 (5 bases). Deletions cut 3 bases from V and 5 bases from J, with 18 bases between. CDR1 is SGHKS and CDR2 is YYEKEE in the germline V gene (reference sequence). The CDR3 length is 16 residues. The CDR3 spells CASSSGLAIADQPQHF. In DNA, the CDR3 is TGTGCCAGCAGCTCGGGACTGGCTATAGCTGATCAGCCCCAGCATTTT.

This clone was seen a single time. The genes are TRBV10-3 and TRBJ2-2; tentatively, D is TRBD1 (7 bases). This CDR3 is built from 14 residues. Germline CDR1 is ENHRY and CDR2 is SYGVKD. V was clipped by 8 bases and J by 6 bases, with 16 bases between them. The CDR3 DNA reads as TGTGCCATCTCTCGAGGGGGCGGGGCCGGGGAGCTGTTTTTT. It translates to CAISRGGGAGELFF.

The chain recombines TRBV28 with TRBJ1-3, with D perhaps TRBD1 (5 bases). This CDR3 comprises 16 residues. The V end was cut by 5 bases, the J end by 0 bases, with 14 bases between. From germline, CDR1 is MDHEN and CDR2 SYDVKM. CDR3 protein: CASSPGTGHSGNTIYF. The DNA of the CDR3 is TGTGCCAGCAGTCCAGGGACCGGACACTCTGGAAACACCATATATTTT. The full variable domain, with the rest looked up from reference TRBV28 and TRBJ1-3, is DVKVTQSSRYLVKRTGEKVFLECVQDMDHENMFWYRQDPGLGLRLIYFSYDVKMKEKGDIPEGYSVSREKKERFSLILESASTNQTSMYLCASSPGTGHSGNTIYFGEGSWLTVV.

The J gene is TRBJ1-1, the V gene TRBV5-4, with D possibly TRBD1 on 6 matching bases. This CDR3 has 16 residues. Trimming stripped 4 bases from V and 0 bases from J, with 16 bases between. Germline CDR1 is SGHNT and CDR2 is YYREEE (reference sequence). The chain's CDR3 is CASSRNRESMNTEAFF. Written as DNA, the CDR3 is TGTGCCAGCAGCCGGAACAGGGAATCAATGAACACTGAAGCTTTCTTT. Looking up the rest from reference TRBV5-4 and TRBJ1-1 gives the full variable domain: ETGVTQSPTHLIKTRGQQVTLRCSSQSGHNTVSWYQQALGQGPQFIFQYYREEENGRGNFPPRFSGLQFPNYSSELNVNALELDDSALYLCASSRNRESMNTEAFFGQGTRLTVV.

The chain uses TRBV9 and TRBJ2-6; possible D gene TRBD1, 6 bases. Germline lookup yields CDR1 SGDLS and CDR2 YYNGEE. V lost 3 bases and J lost 2, with 9 bases in between. The CDR3 extends over 15 amino acids. The CDR3 nucleotides are TGTGCCAGCAGCGGTCCAGGGGCTGGGGCCAACGTCCTGACTTTC. Translating it yields CASSGPGAGANVLTF.

In DNA form, the CDR3 reads TGTGCCAGCAGTTTCCCTGGAGATTCACCCCTCCACTTT. Translation: CASSFPGDSPLHF. The chain combines TRBV25-1 with TRBJ1-6; D is ambiguous. Per germline, CDR1 MGHDK and CDR2 SYGVNS. This CDR3 has 13 amino acids. Trimming left V 5 bases short and J 8 bases short, with 10 bases between.

This chain joins TRBV6-5 and TRBJ2-3; 7 bases are a match to TRBD2. Germline V CDR1 and CDR2: MNHEY, SVGAGI. Germline trimming cut 4 bases from V and 3 bases from J; bases unmatched to any gene: 7. This CDR3 has 15 amino acids. CDR3 amino acids: CASSFRGDGTDTQYF. In nucleotides, the CDR3 is TGTGCCAGCAGTTTCCGGGGGGACGGAACAGATACGCAGTATTTT.

The genes are TRBV3-1 (or the pseudogene TRBV3-2) and TRBJ2-7; D call uncertain. Germline V lookup: CDR1 LGHDT, CDR2 YNNKEL (reference sequence). The CDR3 is made up of 12 amino acids. The V and J ends lost 1 base and 6 bases respectively, with 7 bases between them. CDR3 in DNA: TGTGCCAGCAGCCAAGCAGATGTCGAGCAGTACTTC. Translating gives CASSQADVEQYF.

The rearrangement joins TRBV7-9 to TRBJ2-7; D is uncertain. V was clipped by 1 base and J by 2 bases, with 3 bases between them. CDR1 and CDR2 (germline): SEHNR, FQNEAQ (reference sequence). The length of the CDR3 is 12 residues. CDR3 sequence reads: CASSLDAYEQYF. Written as DNA, the CDR3 is TGTGCCAGCAGCTTAGATGCCTACGAGCAGTACTTC.

The rearrangement uses TRBV5-4 and TRBJ1-2, with unresolved D. This CDR3 region has 12 residues. The germline V and J ends were trimmed by 4 bases and 5 bases, with 9 bases remaining between them. Germline assignment: CDR1 SGHNT and CDR2 YYREEE (reference sequence). The CDR3 sequence is CASSPSGYGYTF. Written as DNA, the CDR3 is TGTGCCAGCAGCCCTTCGGGGTATGGCTACACCTTC.

This rearrangement joins TRBV3-1 (or the pseudogene TRBV3-2) to TRBJ2-2, with TRBD1 identical over 9 bases. Per germline, CDR1 LGHDT and CDR2 YNNKEL (reference sequence). J lost 8 bases, V lost 2 bases, and 3 bases had no gene match. The CDR3 sequence is 14 residues long. In DNA form, the CDR3 reads TGTGCCAGCAGCCAAAGGGACAGGGAAGGGGAGCTGTTTTTT. Protein product: CASSQRDREGELFF.

This clone appeared a few times. The rearrangement uses TRBV6-1 and TRBJ2-6; D not certain. V was clipped by 1 base and J by 0 bases, with 4 bases between them. Germline V gene data show CDR1 as MNHNS and CDR2 as SASEGT. The CDR3 covers 15 residues. This chain's CDR3 is CASSEDSSGANVLTF. CDR3 in DNA: TGTGCCAGCAGTGAAGACAGCTCTGGGGCCAACGTCCTGACTTTC.

This clone was detected a few times. The chain joins TRBV4-2 to TRBJ2-1; 7 nucleotides match TRBD2. The CDR3 is 17 amino acids. V trimming: 3 bases; J trimming: 5 bases; junction bases outside the gene matches: 13. Germline V gives CDR1 LGHNA, CDR2 YNFKEQ. CDR3 sequence reads: CASSQKGGGGTNNEQFF. The CDR3 DNA reads as TGTGCCAGCAGCCAGAAGGGTGGCGGGGGTACGAACAATGAGCAGTTCTTC.

This chain connects TRBV9 to TRBJ2-3; 8 bases map to TRBD1. This CDR3 is 16 amino acids long. Germline V gene lookup returns CDR1 SGDLS and CDR2 YYNGEE. Trimming took 4 bases from V and 0 from J; bases not matched to a gene: 7. As DNA, the CDR3 is TGTGCCAGCAGCCTAGAGACAGGGGAGAGCACAGATACGCAGTATTTT. It specifies CASSLETGESTDTQYF. The full variable domain, its missing parts supplied by reference TRBV9 and TRBJ2-3, is DSGVTQTPKHLITATGQRVTLRCSPRSGDLSVYWYQQSLDQGLQFLIQYYNGEERAKGNILERFSAQQFPDLHSELNLSSLELGDSALYFCASSLETGESTDTQYFGPGTRLTVL.

This chain links TRBV19 with TRBJ1-5, with 9 nucleotides matching TRBD1. From germline, CDR1 is LNHDA and CDR2 SQIVND (reference sequence). This CDR3 region has 15 residues. After removal of 5 bases from V and 4 bases from J, the junction contained 6 bases not matched to a gene. CDR3 protein: CASSDRDRANQPQHF. For the CDR3, the DNA is TGTGCCAGTAGTGATCGGGACAGGGCTAATCAGCCCCAGCATTTT.

This chain links TRBV19 with TRBJ2-5; 7 bases are a match to TRBD1. The germline V gene has CDR1 LNHDA and CDR2 SQIVND (reference sequence). The ends lost 4 bases at V and 0 bases at J; junction bases unmatched: 2. The CDR3 is 14 amino acids. The CDR3 nucleotides are TGTGCCAGTAGTAAAACAGGGGACCAAGAGACCCAGTACTTC. Translated: CASSKTGDQETQYF.

This clone occurred once. V usage is TRBV29-1 and J usage is TRBJ2-7, with D unresolved. V lost 3 bases, J lost 0 bases, and 3 bases lay in between. This CDR3 has 11 amino acids. Germline V gives CDR1 SQVTM, CDR2 ANQGSEA. CDR3 DNA sequence: TGCAGCGTTGAGGGCTCCTACGAGCAGTACTTC. Translated: CSVEGSYEQYF.

The rearrangement links TRBV19 to TRBJ2-7, with D perhaps TRBD1 (5 bases). Per germline, CDR1 LNHDA and CDR2 SQIVND (reference sequence). V lost 6 bases and J 3 bases, leaving 12 bases between the germline ends. This CDR3 has 13 residues. The CDR3 sequence: CASSLQGNYEQYF. The DNA of the CDR3 is TGTGCCAGTAGCCTCCAGGGTAACTACGAGCAGTACTTC. Filled out from reference TRBV19 and TRBJ2-7, the complete variable domain reads DGGITQSPKYLFRKEGQNVTLSCEQNLNHDAMYWYRQDPGQGLRLIYYSQIVNDFQKGDIAEGYSVSREKKESFPLTVTSAQKNPTAFYLCASSLQGNYEQYFGPGTRLTVT.

The CDR3, as DNA: TGTGCCTGGAGTCGGAGCTCCTATAATTCACCCCTCCACTTT. Residues: CAWSRSSYNSPLHF. J is TRBJ1-6 and V is TRBV30; no clear D. V was shortened by 2 bases and J by 0 bases, with 5 bases between the two germline ends. This CDR3 spans 14 amino acids. CDR1 GTSNPN and CDR2 SVGIG come from the germline V gene (reference sequence).

A single count supports this clone. V gene TRBV7-2 combines with J gene TRBJ1-3; 8 bases line up with TRBD1. The CDR3 runs to 15 residues. Germline CDR1 is SGHTA and CDR2 is FQGNSA. V gave up 0 bases and J gave up 2 bases; unmatched junction bases: 0. The CDR3 sequence is CASSLAQGAGNTIYF. CDR3 in DNA: TGTGCCAGCAGCTTAGCACAGGGGGCTGGAAACACCATATATTTT.